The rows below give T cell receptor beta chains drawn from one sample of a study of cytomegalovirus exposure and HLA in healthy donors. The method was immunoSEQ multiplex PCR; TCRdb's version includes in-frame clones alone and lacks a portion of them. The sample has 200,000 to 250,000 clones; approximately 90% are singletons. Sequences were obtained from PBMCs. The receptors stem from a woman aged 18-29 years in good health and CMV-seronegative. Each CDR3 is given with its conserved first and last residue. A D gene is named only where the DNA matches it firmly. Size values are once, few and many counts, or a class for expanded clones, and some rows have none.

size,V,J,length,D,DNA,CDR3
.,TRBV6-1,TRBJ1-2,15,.,TGTGCCAGCAGTGAAGGAGACGGGAGTGGCTATGGCTACACCTTC,CASSEGDGSGYGYTF
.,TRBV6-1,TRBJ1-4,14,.,TGTGCCAGCAAGCACAGGGAGCGTCAGGAAAAACTGTTTTTT,CASKHRERQEKLFF
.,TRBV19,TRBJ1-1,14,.,TGTGCCAGTAGTGCCCTGGGGGGGAGCACTGAAGCTTTCTTT,CASSALGGSTEAFF
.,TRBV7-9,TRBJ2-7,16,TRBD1,TGTGCCAGCAGCTCCCTCGGACAGGGGGCTCACGACGAGCAGTACTTC,CASSSLGQGAHDEQYF
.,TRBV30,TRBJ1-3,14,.,TGTGCCCGCGGCGTCCGATCCTCTGGAAACACCATATATTTT,CARGVRSSGNTIYF
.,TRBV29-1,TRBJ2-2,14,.,TGCAGCGCCTCGGGGGGCCCGAACACCGGGGAGCTGTTTTTT,CSASGGPNTGELFF
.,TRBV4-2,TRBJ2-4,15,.,TGTGCCAGCAGCCCCCCCCTGGGGCCCAAAAACATTCAGTACTTC,CASSPPLGPKNIQYF
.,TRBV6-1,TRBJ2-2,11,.,TGTGCCACCCTACCCAGGGGGGAGCTGTTTTTT,CATLPRGELFF
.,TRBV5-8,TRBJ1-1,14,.,TGTGCCAGCAGCCATGGGGTCTCAGGGGCGGAAGCTTTCTTT,CASSHGVSGAEAFF
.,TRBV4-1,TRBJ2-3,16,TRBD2,TGCGCCAGCAGCCAATCTAGCGGGAGGGCCGTAGATACGCAGTATTTT,CASSQSSGRAVDTQYF
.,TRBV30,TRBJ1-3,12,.,TGTGCCTGGAGTGTCCGGGTCGGAACCATATATTTT,CAWSVRVGTIYF
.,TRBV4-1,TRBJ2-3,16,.,TGCGCCAGCAGCCCTAATATAAATGCTGGCACAGATACGCAGTATTTT,CASSPNINAGTDTQYF
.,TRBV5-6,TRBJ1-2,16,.,TGTGCCAGCAGCTTAAAACTTACCGGGTCTAACTATGGCTACACCTTC,CASSLKLTGSNYGYTF
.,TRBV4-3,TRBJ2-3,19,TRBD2,TGCGCCAGCAGCCAAGGTCCCCTCTCGCTAGCGGGAGAGGGGGATACGCAGTATTTT,CASSQGPLSLAGEGDTQYF
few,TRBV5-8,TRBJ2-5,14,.,TGTGCCAGCAGTCGAGGGGGATCCGAAGAGACCCAGTACTTC,CASSRGGSEETQYF
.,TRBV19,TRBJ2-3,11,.,TGTGCCAGTACCTTGGGCTATACGCAGTATTTT,CASTLGYTQYF
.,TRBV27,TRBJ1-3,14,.,TGTGCCAGCAGTTCCTCCCTCTCTGGAAACACCATATATTTT,CASSSSLSGNTIYF
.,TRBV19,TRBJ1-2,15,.,TGTGCCAGTACCCTCCGGGGAGACCAGCACTATGGCTACACCTTC,CASTLRGDQHYGYTF
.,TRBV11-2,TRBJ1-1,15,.,TGTGCCAGCAGCTTAGACGGACTCATGAACACTGAAGCTTTCTTT,CASSLDGLMNTEAFF
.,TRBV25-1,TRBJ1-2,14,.,TGTGCCAGCAGTGAATCTGCAGGGGACTATGGCTACACCTTC,CASSESAGDYGYTF
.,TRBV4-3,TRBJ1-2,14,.,TGCGCCAGCAGCCGAGGACAGTCGAACTATGGCTACACCTTC,CASSRGQSNYGYTF
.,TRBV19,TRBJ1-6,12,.,TGTGCCGGTACCAAAGGGGGTTCACCCCTCCACTTT,CAGTKGGSPLHF